One sample yielded the 25 T cell receptor beta chains listed below, sequenced in a study of T cells in Graves' hyperthyroidism and ophthalmopathy. There were TCR beta CDR3 regions amplified from RNA transcripts. In the first-round RT-PCR of the TCR CDR3, the HTBI primer set was used. One entry per CDR3 protein, called by TCRdb with MiXCR from the multiplex PCR reads. The profile shows more than 300,000 distinct CDR3 sequences, about a sixth of them singletons. The specimen sequenced was blood. The receptor source for this set is a woman aged 25 to 39 with Graves' hyperthyroidism that later progressed to Graves' ophthalmopathy.

CDR3 bases: TGCGCCAGCAGCCACACCGGACAGGGGGCAAATGAAAAACTGTTTTTT. As protein: CASSHTGQGANEKLFF. The chain has TRBV4-1 and TRBJ1-4; 11 bases fit TRBD1. There are 16 residues in the CDR3. Germline assignment: CDR1 MGHRA and CDR2 YSYEKL. With 3 bases clipped from V and 5 bases from J, the junction kept 5 bases outside the gene matches.

In this sample, this clonotype turned up many times. The CDR3 region is CAWSKSSYNEQFF. The CDR3, as DNA: TGTGCCTGGAGTAAAAGCTCCTACAATGAGCAGTTCTTC. This sequence joins TRBV30 and TRBJ2-1; D not certain. The ends were cut back, 2 bases at V and 0 bases at J, with 5 bases in the middle. CDR3 length equals 13 residues. Germline V gene sequence: CDR1 GTSNPN, CDR2 SVGIG (reference sequence).

This clonotype was seen ten or more times. J is TRBJ2-3 and V is TRBV14; TRBD2 matches 8 bases. The V segment lost 2 bases and the J segment 5 bases; nucleotides outside the gene matches: 12. CDR1 and CDR2 (germline): SGHDN, FVKESK. CDR3 length: 17 residues. The CDR3 is CASSQPPQGLVRDTQYF. In DNA form, the CDR3 reads TGTGCCAGCAGCCAACCACCCCAGGGACTAGTGAGAGATACGCAGTATTTT.

In its sample, this clonotype was seen many times. Here the CDR3 DNA reads TGTGCCATCAGCGGGGGGGAATCCCGTAGAAACACCATATATTTT. Amino acids: CAISGGESRRNTIYF. The chain employs TRBV10-3 and TRBJ1-3; D may be TRBD1 (5 bases). V gave up 6 bases and J gave up 5 bases, with 17 bases separating them. The CDR3 loop spans 15 amino acids. Germline V gene sequence: CDR1 ENHRY, CDR2 SYGVKD.

This clonotype was seen many times. The chain links TRBV6-1 to TRBJ2-5; D uncertain. The CDR3 spans 16 residues. Germline CDR1 is MNHNS and CDR2 is SASEGT. V lost 0 bases and J lost 2, with 13 bases in between. The CDR3 bases are TGTGCCAGCAGTGAAGCCGAGACGACCGGACAAGAGACCCAGTACTTC. Protein: CASSEAETTGQETQYF.

This rearrangement joins TRBV25-1 to TRBJ1-6, with D perhaps TRBD1 (6 bases). CDR1 and CDR2 from the germline V gene are MGHDK and SYGVNS. CDR3 length: 16 residues. V dropped 6 bases and J dropped 7 bases, with 19 bases sitting between them. The chain's CDR3 is CASSSVSEQGNSPLHF. DNA of the CDR3: TGTGCCAGCAGCTCCGTAAGTGAGCAGGGGAATTCACCCCTCCACTTT. Together with reference TRBV25-1 and TRBJ1-6, the CDR3 gives the full variable domain: EADIYQTPRYLVIGTGKKITLECSQTMGHDKMYWYQQDPGMELHLIHYSYGVNSTEKGDLSSESTVSRIRTEHFPLTLESARPSHTSQYLCASSSVSEQGNSPLHFGNGTRLTVT.

V and J are TRBV9 and TRBJ1-6; 10 bases match TRBD1. The CDR3 has 15 residues. After removal of 0 bases from V and 9 bases from J, the junction contained 3 bases not matched to a gene. Germline V gives CDR1 SGDLS, CDR2 YYNGEE. As DNA, the CDR3 is TGTGCCAGCAGCGTAGAGGGACAGGGGTTTTCACCCCTCCACTTT. This encodes CASSVEGQGFSPLHF. The variable domain in full, with the rest retrieved from reference TRBV9 and TRBJ1-6, is DSGVTQTPKHLITATGQRVTLRCSPRSGDLSVYWYQQSLDQGLQFLIQYYNGEERAKGNILERFSAQQFPDLHSELNLSSLELGDSALYFCASSVEGQGFSPLHFGNGTRLTVT.

Only one count was recorded for this clonotype. This may stem from a read error, because a much larger clone lies one nucleotide away. The genes are TRBV20-1 and TRBJ2-2, with D unresolved. Trimming removed 3 bases at V and 3 bases at J, with 8 bases between. The length of the CDR3 is 13 residues. Germline V gene lookup returns CDR1 DFQATT and CDR2 SNEGSKA (reference sequence). CDR3 sequence: CSARSRYTGELFF. CDR3 DNA: TGCAGTGCTAGGAGCAGATACACCGGGGAGCTGTTTTTT.

The table lists this clonotype with many counts. The CDR3 DNA follows: TGTGCCAGCAGCTTAGTTGGGTACGTCCCATACGAGCAGTACTTC. This gives the protein CASSLVGYVPYEQYF. The chain couples TRBV7-8 to TRBJ2-7; D is unclear. Germline-derived CDR1 and CDR2 are SGHVS and FQNEAQ. CDR3 length equals 15 residues. V shed 1 base and J shed 4 bases, with 14 bases lying between them.

V gene TRBV5-1 combines with J gene TRBJ2-7; D ambiguous. The CDR3 has 14 amino acids. CDR1 is SGHRS, CDR2 YFSETQ, per germline. The V and J ends lost 5 bases and 7 bases respectively, with 19 bases between them. CDR3 in amino acids: CASRSWADQSEQYF. As DNA, the CDR3 is TGCGCCAGCAGGAGTTGGGCAGACCAGTCAGAGCAGTACTTC.

The chain links TRBV28 to TRBJ2-7; D call uncertain. The ends were cut back, 4 bases at V and 1 base at J, with 11 bases in the middle. The CDR3 contains 14 residues. CDR1 MDHEN and CDR2 SYDVKM come from the germline V gene. The CDR3 DNA is TGTGCCAGCAGTTCTCCGGGCCTATCCTACGAGCAGTACTTC. This encodes CASSSPGLSYEQYF.

The V call is TRBV5-6, the J call TRBJ2-5, with no clear D. The CDR3 is made up of 14 amino acids. The germline V and J ends were trimmed by 0 bases and 2 bases, with 8 bases remaining between them. In germline, CDR1 is SGHDT, CDR2 YYEEEE. The CDR3 protein is CASSLGLIQETQYF. CDR3 in DNA: TGTGCCAGCAGCTTGGGATTAATACAAGAGACCCAGTACTTC.

J is TRBJ1-1 and V is TRBV27; D is uncertain. The CDR3 has 14 amino acids. V was shortened by 4 bases and J by 1 base, with 10 bases between the two germline ends. CDR1 is MNHEY, CDR2 SMNVEV, per germline (reference sequence). The DNA for the CDR3 is TGTGCCAGCAGTTGGAACCCGGAGAACACTGAAGCTTTCTTT. It codes for CASSWNPENTEAFF.

This clonotype was observed many times. The rearrangement joins TRBV7-9 to TRBJ2-1; TRBD2 matches at 12 bases. Trimming took 2 bases from V and 5 from J; bases not matched to a gene: 7. Germline CDR1 reads SEHNR; CDR2 reads FQNEAQ (reference sequence). CDR3 size: 17 residues. DNA of the CDR3: TGTGCCAGCAGCTTAAGACGGACTAGCGGGACCGACAATGAGCAGTTCTTC. This encodes CASSLRRTSGTDNEQFF.

V and J are TRBV6-1 and TRBJ1-2; possible D gene TRBD1, 6 bases. V lost 6 bases, J lost 5 bases, and 13 bases lay in between. CDR3 length: 13 amino acids. Germline-derived CDR1 and CDR2 are MNHNS and SASEGT. The CDR3 loop is CASSPRTAYGYTF. The CDR3 DNA follows: TGTGCCAGCAGCCCCAGGACAGCTTATGGCTACACCTTC.

The chain recombines TRBV11-2 with TRBJ2-5, with a weak D call TRBD2 (5 bases). Trimming cost V 4 bases and J 5 bases, with 23 bases left between them. CDR1 is SGHAT and CDR2 is FQNNGV in the germline V gene. This CDR3 region has 17 residues. CDR3 DNA: TGTGCCAGCAGCTCGACCTCGGTAGGACCCCAGCGGGAGACCCAGTACTTC. Amino acids: CASSSTSVGPQRETQYF.

This clonotype was observed at least ten times. The chain links TRBV2 to TRBJ1-5; D unclear. V lost 2 bases to trimming and J lost 0 bases, with 11 bases between them. Germline values: CDR1 SNHLY, CDR2 FYNNEI. The CDR3 covers 16 residues. CDR3 nucleotide sequence: TGTGCCAGCAGTGAAAAAAGTTGGTATAGCAATCAGCCCCAGCATTTT. It specifies CASSEKSWYSNQPQHF.

The chain has TRBV7-2 and TRBJ2-1; 8 nucleotides line up with TRBD1. The J segment lost 8 bases and the V segment lost 4 bases, leaving 10 bases of the junction unmatched. The CDR3 is made up of 15 amino acids. Germline lookup yields CDR1 SGHTA and CDR2 FQGNSA. DNA of the CDR3: TGTGCCAGCAGCTCTTCCGGGACAGGTCTGGATGAGCAGTTCTTC. It translates to CASSSSGTGLDEQFF.

This clonotype was seen more than once but under ten times. This chain connects TRBV7-9 to TRBJ1-2, with D maybe TRBD1 (5 bases). The germline CDR1 and CDR2 sequences are SEHNR and FQNEAQ (reference sequence). This CDR3 region has 15 residues. Deletions cut 2 bases from V and 0 bases from J, with 10 bases between. CDR3 DNA sequence: TGTGCCAGCAGCTTATCCAGGGCAGCTAACTATGGCTACACCTTC. Amino acids: CASSLSRAANYGYTF.

At least ten counts were recorded for this clonotype. This clone may be a read error of a much larger clone one base away. The chain combines TRBV12-3 or TRBV12-4 with TRBJ2-5; 9 bases map to TRBD2. Trimming removed 6 bases from V and 5 bases from J; junction bases left unmatched: 10. This CDR3 region has 15 residues. The CDR3 sequence is CASRNVRGGPETQYF. Written as DNA, the CDR3 is TGTGCCAGCAGAAACGTGCGGGGGGGCCCGGAGACCCAGTACTTC.

The chain carries TRBV19 and TRBJ1-2, with a weak D call TRBD1 (6 bases). Trimming left V 3 bases short and J 4 bases short, with 12 bases between. CDR3 length equals 14 residues. Germline lookup yields CDR1 LNHDA and CDR2 SQIVND (reference sequence). The CDR3 region is CASSILDSIYGYTF. For the CDR3, the DNA is TGTGCCAGTAGTATCTTGGACAGCATCTATGGCTACACCTTC. Full variable domain (missing parts from reference TRBV19 and TRBJ1-2): DGGITQSPKYLFRKEGQNVTLSCEQNLNHDAMYWYRQDPGQGLRLIYYSQIVNDFQKGDIAEGYSVSREKKESFPLTVTSAQKNPTAFYLCASSILDSIYGYTFGSGTRLTVV.

This clonotype was detected ten times or more. J is TRBJ1-1 and V is TRBV28; TRBD1 matches 7 bases. The ends lost 6 bases at V and 9 bases at J; junction bases unmatched: 7. The CDR3 contains 12 residues. CDR1 is MDHEN and CDR2 is SYDVKM in the germline V gene. CDR3 bases: TGTGCCAGCAGAACCGGGACAGCGAAAGCTTTCTTT. Encoded protein: CASRTGTAKAFF.

Concerning this clonotype itself: This could be a read error, since a much larger clone is one nucleotide away. This chain uses TRBV12-3 or TRBV12-4 with TRBJ1-5, with D possibly TRBD1 on 6 matching bases. This CDR3 comprises 15 residues. The CDR3 coding sequence is TGTGCCAACAGTTTTACAGGGTCGCGCAATCAGCCCCAGCATTTT. Its protein is CANSFTGSRNQPQHF.

This clonotype was seen at least ten times. The chain combines TRBV28 with TRBJ2-7; D not certain. CDR1 is MDHEN, CDR2 SYDVKM, per germline. V lost 5 bases to trimming and J lost 0 bases, with 8 bases between them. The CDR3 has 13 amino acids. CDR3 bases: TGTGCCAGCAGTAGGGCTGACTCCTACGAGCAGTACTTC. Amino acid sequence: CASSRADSYEQYF.

This chain uses TRBV27 with TRBJ2-1, with 8 bases identical to TRBD2. Germline CDR1 reads MNHEY; CDR2 reads SMNVEV (reference sequence). V lost 0 bases, J lost 1 base, and 5 bases stayed unmatched. The CDR3 runs to 17 residues. The CDR3 here is CASSLSLAGGSYNEQFF. In DNA, the CDR3 is TGTGCCAGCAGTTTATCCTTGGCGGGAGGTTCCTACAATGAGCAGTTCTTC.